The rows below give T cell receptor beta chains drawn from one sample of a study of cytotoxic CD8 clonotypes in ibrutinib-treated CLL. Libraries were prepared by immunoSEQ multiplex PCR; TCRdb keeps only in-frame clonotypes and omits some of them. The table records about 300,000 clones, less than 85% of them present only once. The sample in question was PBMCs, obtained at disease progression, from a patient treated with ibrutinib. The receptors stem from a human donor with chronic lymphocytic leukemia. CDR3s include the opening cysteine and the closing phenylalanine or tryptophan. A D gene is named only where the DNA matches it firmly. Expanded clones are given a class, and other clones once, few, many or no size at all.

>.|TRBV2|TRBJ2-5|.
CASNGGRQETQYF
TGTGCCAGCAATGGGGGGCGTCAAGAGACCCAGTACTTC
>.|TRBV7-6|TRBJ2-7|.
CASSLGSRNLYEQYF
TGTGCCAGCAGCTTGGGCAGCCGAAACCTCTACGAGCAGTACTTC
>TRBD2|TRBV29-1|TRBJ2-1|.
CSVDSLAGVRRNEQFF
TGCAGCGTTGATAGTTTAGCGGGAGTGCGAAGAAATGAGCAGTTCTTC
>TRBD2|TRBV29-1|TRBJ2-2|many
CSASTSSTGELFF
TGCAGCGCCTCGACTAGCTCCACCGGGGAGCTGTTTTTT
>.|TRBV29-1|TRBJ1-2|.
CSVDGGYGYTF
TGCAGCGTTGACGGAGGCTATGGCTACACCTTC
>.|TRBV5-6|TRBJ1-5|few
CASRRTGSNQPQHF
TGTGCCAGCAGACGGACTGGGAGCAATCAGCCCCAGCATTTT
>TRBD1|TRBV6-1|TRBJ1-2|.
CASSQQGIYGYTF
TGTGCCAGCAGTCAACAGGGGATATATGGCTACACCTTC
>.|TRBV7-2|TRBJ2-2|few
CASSLERNTGELFF
TGTGCCAGCAGCTTAGAGAGGAATACCGGGGAGCTGTTTTTT
>.|TRBV11-3|TRBJ1-1|.
CASSLTRGGEAFF
TGTGCCAGCAGCTTGACCAGGGGTGGTGAAGCTTTCTTT
>.|TRBV5-6|TRBJ2-5|.
CASSLVGQETQYF
TGTGCCAGCAGCTTGGTGGGGCAAGAGACCCAGTACTTC
>TRBD2|TRBV2|TRBJ2-1|.
CASSESAGGHWEQFF
TGTGCCAGCAGTGAGTCAGCGGGAGGGCACTGGGAGCAGTTCTTC
>.|TRBV27|TRBJ2-1|.
CASGTVPRSYNEQFF
TGTGCCAGCGGCACGGTACCGCGCTCCTACAATGAGCAGTTCTTC
>.|TRBV28|TRBJ2-2|.
CASKGRANTGELFF
TGTGCCAGCAAGGGCCGGGCGAACACCGGGGAGCTGTTTTTT
>.|TRBV29-1|TRBJ1-2|.
CSASTRRENGYTF
TGCAGCGCCTCGACCCGCAGGGAAAATGGCTACACCTTC
>.|TRBV28|TRBJ1-1|many
CASSLPSYGAPEAFF
TGTGCCAGCAGTTTGCCATCCTACGGAGCCCCTGAAGCTTTCTTT
>TRBD2|TRBV19|TRBJ2-1|.
CASSMGLPNEQFF
TGTGCCAGTAGTATGGGACTACCCAATGAGCAGTTCTTC